These 13 T cell receptor beta chains came from one sample sequenced in a study of blood T cell repertoires in COVID-19. Data came from immunoSEQ multiplex PCR; TCRdb stores just in-frame clones and leaves some out. The table has tens of thousands of clones, roughly 87% seen once. Sequenced material: peripheral blood. The source is a man older than 75 with acute or convalescent COVID-19.

This clone was found once. The V gene is TRBV30, the J gene TRBJ1-6, with TRBD1 identical over 7 bases. The CDR3 loop spans 18 amino acids. With 2 bases clipped from V and 9 bases from J, the junction kept 19 bases outside the gene matches. From germline, CDR1 is GTSNPN and CDR2 SVGIG (reference sequence). As DNA, the CDR3 is TGTGCCTGGAGTCGTACCGGGACAGACTATTCGGGTTCTTCACCCCTCCACTTT. Translation gives CAWSRTGTDYSGSSPLHF.

The J gene is TRBJ2-1, the V gene TRBV5-1; D is perhaps TRBD2 (6 bases). This CDR3 is built from 15 residues. Looked up from germline, CDR1 is SGHRS and CDR2 is YFSETQ. Trimming took 4 bases from V and 5 from J, leaving 16 bases between them. In DNA form, the CDR3 reads TGCGCCAGCAGCCAGAAGGGCGGGAACCACAATGAGCAGTTCTTC. This translates into CASSQKGGNHNEQFF.

Here the CDR3 reads CASSRGQLNTEAFF. The CDR3 nucleotides read TGTGCCAGCAGTCGCGGACAGCTGAACACTGAAGCTTTCTTT. The chain recombines TRBV6-2 or TRBV6-3 with TRBJ1-1; maybe TRBD1 (6 bases). The CDR3 length is 14 residues. The germline gives CDR1 MNHEY, CDR2 SVGEGT. V shed 5 bases and J shed 0 bases, with 10 bases lying between them.

V usage is TRBV6-5 and J usage is TRBJ2-7; TRBD2 matches 10 bases. CDR3 length: 12 residues. Germline CDR1 and CDR2: MNHEY and SVGAGI. V shed 6 bases and J 11 bases; nucleotides not matched to a gene: 7. DNA of the CDR3: TGTGCCAGCAGCTTCCTAGCGGGAGATAAGTACTTC. Translated: CASSFLAGDKYF.

DNA of the CDR3: TGTGCCAGCAAGGCCGGGACAGCCGAGCAGTACTTC. This translates into CASKAGTAEQYF. The chain recombines TRBV2 with TRBJ2-7; TRBD1 matches 7 bases. This CDR3 region has 12 residues. J lost 6 bases, V lost 7 bases, and 6 bases had no gene match. Germline loops: CDR1 SNHLY, CDR2 FYNNEI.

CDR3 DNA sequence: TGTGCCAGCAGTGTAAATCCAGGACGAGGGGCCAAAAACATTCAGTACTTC. Translation: CASSVNPGRGAKNIQYF. The chain employs TRBV6-1 and TRBJ2-4; possible D gene TRBD2, 5 bases. This CDR3 contains 17 residues. The ends were cut back, 4 bases at V and 1 base at J, with 17 bases in the middle. CDR1 is MNHNS and CDR2 is SASEGT in the germline V gene.

The chain employs TRBV9 and TRBJ2-5, with D perhaps TRBD1 (7 bases). In germline, CDR1 is SGDLS, CDR2 YYNGEE. The CDR3 extends over 14 amino acids. V shed 2 bases and J shed 5 bases, with 13 bases lying between them. The CDR3 DNA reads TGTGCCAGCAGCGTTCAGGGGGGCGCGGAGACCCAGTACTTC. Translation: CASSVQGGAETQYF.

The gene calls are TRBV6-4 and TRBJ1-1; 7 bases are a match to TRBD1. There are 13 residues in the CDR3. Germline lookup yields CDR1 MRHNA and CDR2 SNTAGT. V shed 4 bases and J 4 bases; nucleotides not matched to a gene: 3. CDR3 DNA sequence: TGTGCCAGCAGTGCTCAGGGGGGCACTGAAGCTTTCTTT. Translated, it gives CASSAQGGTEAFF.

This rearrangement joins TRBV11-3 to TRBJ2-5; 8 nucleotides align to TRBD1. V trimming: 7 bases; J trimming: 1 base; junction bases outside the gene matches: 5. In germline, CDR1 is SGHNT, CDR2 YENEEA. The CDR3 is 14 amino acids. CDR3 bases: TGTGCCAGCAACCGCAGGGGGCTCCAAGAGACCCAGTACTTC. It translates to CASNRRGLQETQYF.

The chain employs TRBV6-4 and TRBJ2-5, with TRBD2 as a possible D gene (6 bases). V was trimmed by 5 bases and J by 7 bases, leaving 20 bases between them. Germline V gene lookup returns CDR1 MRHNA and CDR2 SNTAGT. The CDR3 is made up of 15 amino acids. The chain's CDR3 is CASSKSGLPRGTQYF. The CDR3, as DNA: TGTGCCAGCAGTAAGTCGGGACTCCCACGAGGGACCCAGTACTTC.

This chain links TRBV19 with TRBJ2-6; D is perhaps TRBD2 (5 bases). V gave up 10 bases and J gave up 0 bases, with 10 bases separating them. Germline assignment: CDR1 LNHDA and CDR2 SQIVND (reference sequence). There are 14 residues in the CDR3. CDR3 coding DNA: TGTGCCACATCGACTACCTCTGGGGCCAACGTCCTGACTTTC. Residues: CATSTTSGANVLTF.

Only one count was recorded for this clone. The V call is TRBV5-8, the J call TRBJ2-3; D is possibly TRBD2 (6 bases). There are 16 residues in the CDR3. Germline CDR1 is SGHTS and CDR2 is YDEGEE. The V end lost 6 bases, the J end lost 3 bases, and 20 bases lay between the germline ends. The CDR3 DNA reads as TGTGCCAGCACCCCCGGGGACTCATGGGGGACAGATACGCAGTATTTT. Translation: CASTPGDSWGTDTQYF.

CDR3 in DNA: TGTGCCAGCAGCTTCTACCAGGGGAAATACAATGAGCAGTTCTTC. It is translated as CASSFYQGKYNEQFF. The rearrangement links TRBV7-2 to TRBJ2-1, with a weak D call TRBD1 (6 bases). The CDR3 is 15 amino acids. V lost 3 bases, J lost 4 bases, and 13 bases lay in between. Germline V gene sequence: CDR1 SGHTA, CDR2 FQGNSA.